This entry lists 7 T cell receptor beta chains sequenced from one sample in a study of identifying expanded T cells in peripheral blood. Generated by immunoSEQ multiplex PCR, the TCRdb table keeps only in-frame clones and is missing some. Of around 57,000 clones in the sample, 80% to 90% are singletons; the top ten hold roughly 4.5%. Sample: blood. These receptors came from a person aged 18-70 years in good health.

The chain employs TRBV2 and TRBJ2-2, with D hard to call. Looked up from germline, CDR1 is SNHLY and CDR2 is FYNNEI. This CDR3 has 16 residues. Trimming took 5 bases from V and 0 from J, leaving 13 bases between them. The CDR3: CASSMDPISNTGELFF. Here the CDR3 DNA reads TGTGCCAGCAGTATGGACCCTATTTCGAACACCGGGGAGCTGTTTTTT.

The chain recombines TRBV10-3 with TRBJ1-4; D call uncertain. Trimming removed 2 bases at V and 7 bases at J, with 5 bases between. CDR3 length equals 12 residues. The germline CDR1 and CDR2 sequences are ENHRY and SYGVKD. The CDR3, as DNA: TGTGCCATCAGTGAGGGATTTGAAAAACTGTTTTTT. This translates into CAISEGFEKLFF.

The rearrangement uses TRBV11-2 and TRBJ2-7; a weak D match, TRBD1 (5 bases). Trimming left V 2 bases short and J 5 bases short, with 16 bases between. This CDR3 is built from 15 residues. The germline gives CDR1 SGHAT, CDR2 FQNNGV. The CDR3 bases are TGTGCCAGCAGCTTAACTACAGGCGGTGCCCACGAGCAGTACTTC. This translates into CASSLTTGGAHEQYF.

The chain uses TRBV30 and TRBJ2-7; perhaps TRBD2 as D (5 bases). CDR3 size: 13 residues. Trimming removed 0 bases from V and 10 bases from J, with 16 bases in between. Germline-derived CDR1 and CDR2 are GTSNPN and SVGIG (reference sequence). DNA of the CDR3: TGTGCCTGGAGTGTACTGGAGGACCCCAGTCAGTACTTC. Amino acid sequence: CAWSVLEDPSQYF.

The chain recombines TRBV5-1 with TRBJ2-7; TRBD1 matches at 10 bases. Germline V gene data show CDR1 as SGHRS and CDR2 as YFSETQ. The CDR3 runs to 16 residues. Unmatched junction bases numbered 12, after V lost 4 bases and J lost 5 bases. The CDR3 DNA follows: TGCGCCAGCAGCACGGTTATAATCGGACAGGGGGACGAGCAGTACTTC. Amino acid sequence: CASSTVIIGQGDEQYF.

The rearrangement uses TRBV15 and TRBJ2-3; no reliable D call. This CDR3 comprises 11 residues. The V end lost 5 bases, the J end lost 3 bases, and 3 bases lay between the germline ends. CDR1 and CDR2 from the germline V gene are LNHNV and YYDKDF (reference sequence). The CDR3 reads CATSATDTQYF. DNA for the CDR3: TGTGCCACCAGCGCTACAGATACGCAGTATTTT.

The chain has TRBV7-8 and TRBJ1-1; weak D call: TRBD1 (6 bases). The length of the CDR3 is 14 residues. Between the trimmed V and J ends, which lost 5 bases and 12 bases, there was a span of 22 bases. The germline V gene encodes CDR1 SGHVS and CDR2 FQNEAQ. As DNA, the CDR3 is TGTGCCAGCAGCCCGGACCGAACAGGGCTCCAAACTTTCTTT. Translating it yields CASSPDRTGLQTFF.